One sample yielded the 30 T cell receptor beta chains listed below, sequenced in a study of T cells after yellow fever vaccination. MiXCR, applied by TCRdb to the 5' RACE reads, yields one record per CDR3 protein. In the table there are 200,000 to 300,000 distinct CDR3 sequences, about 7% of which are singletons. The starting material was CD4+ T cells sorted from PBMCs, obtained on the day of the yellow fever booster vaccination. These receptors originate from a man in his thirties or forties who received the YFV17D yellow fever vaccine.

This clonotype appeared a few times. The chain carries TRBV28 and TRBJ1-1, with no clear D. The CDR3 loop spans 14 amino acids. In germline, CDR1 is MDHEN, CDR2 SYDVKM. Trimming shortened V by 10 bases and J by 0 bases, and 15 bases separated the two germline ends. The CDR3 DNA reads TGTGCCACTGGAATAGGGAACATGAACACTGAAGCTTTCTTT. It yields the protein CATGIGNMNTEAFF.

This rearrangement joins TRBV7-2 to TRBJ2-1; the D gene is possibly TRBD1 (6 bases). The CDR3 contains 13 residues. V lost 7 bases to trimming and J lost 6 bases, with 13 bases between them. The germline CDR1 and CDR2 sequences are SGHTA and FQGNSA. The CDR3 DNA follows: TGTGCCAGCACCCTATGGGACATCAATGAGCAGTTCTTC. Protein product: CASTLWDINEQFF.

The rearrangement joins TRBV20-1 to TRBJ2-3; D is ambiguous. This CDR3 has 13 amino acids. Trimming stripped 5 bases from V and 1 base from J, with 10 bases between. Germline loops: CDR1 DFQATT, CDR2 SNEGSKA (reference sequence). The CDR3 DNA reads as TGCAGTGCTCGAGTCGCTGGCACAGATACGCAGTATTTT. Its protein is CSARVAGTDTQYF.

To note about this clonotype: This may stem from a read error, because a much larger clone lies one nucleotide away. This sequence joins TRBV12-3 or TRBV12-4 and TRBJ2-2; 9 bases fit TRBD2. The CDR3 length is 15 residues. Written as DNA, the CDR3 is TGTGCCAGCAGTGCCGGGACTAGCTCTGGCGGGAAGCTGTTTTTT. It translates to CASSAGTSSGGKLFF.

The chain carries TRBV3-1 and TRBJ1-1; no firm D call. The germline V gene has CDR1 LGHDT and CDR2 YNNKEL (reference sequence). V lost 4 bases and J 5 bases, leaving 11 bases between the germline ends. The CDR3 loop spans 13 amino acids. In nucleotides, the CDR3 is TGTGCCAGCAGCCCGGACGGGGAGACTGAAGCTTTCTTT. It encodes CASSPDGETEAFF.

The table lists this clonotype with a few counts. The DNA of the CDR3 is TGCGCCAGCAGCTCGCAACACCCTTTTGGTTACGAGCAGTACTTC. The encoded protein is CASSSQHPFGYEQYF. The gene calls are TRBV5-1 and TRBJ2-7; no definite D call. Germline lookup yields CDR1 SGHRS and CDR2 YFSETQ. There are 15 residues in the CDR3. The V end lost 3 bases, the J end lost 4 bases, and 17 bases lay between the germline ends.

The table lists this clonotype with a few counts. This chain links TRBV6-5 with TRBJ1-2; possibly TRBD1 for D (5 bases). CDR1 and CDR2 from the germline V gene are MNHEY and SVGAGI. The CDR3 consists of 14 residues. Trimming took 3 bases from V and 1 from J, leaving 9 bases between them. This CDR3 reads CASSYTGFNYGYTF. CDR3 sequence (DNA): TGTGCCAGCAGTTATACAGGCTTTAACTATGGCTACACCTTC.

The sample holds many counts of this clonotype. CDR3 residues: CASSKDPGQGEIIQYF. The CDR3 DNA reads TGTGCCAGCAGCAAAGATCCGGGACAGGGTGAGATCATTCAGTACTTC. The chain recombines TRBV7-9 with TRBJ2-4, with TRBD1 identical over 9 bases. Germline CDR1 SEHNR, CDR2 FQNEAQ (reference sequence). Trimming removed 5 bases from V and 9 bases from J; junction bases left unmatched: 14. The CDR3 loop spans 16 amino acids.

This clonotype was seen a few times. The chain joins TRBV11-2 to TRBJ2-7, with D possibly TRBD2 on 6 matching bases. V dropped 5 bases and J dropped 0 bases, with 14 bases sitting between them. Germline CDR1 and CDR2: SGHAT and FQNNGV. There are 15 residues in the CDR3. For the CDR3, the DNA is TGTGCCAGCAGCCCCCTAGCGCTTAGCTCCTACGAGCAGTACTTC. Translating it yields CASSPLALSSYEQYF.

For this clonotype: At one of its ends the junction is not consistent with the germline gene, which may arise from a read error. The CDR3 DNA reads as TGTCCCAGCAGTGCCGGGGGAACTACCGGGGAGCTGTTTTTT. As protein: CPSSAGGTTGELFF. The rearrangement uses TRBV2 and TRBJ2-2, with a tentative D call TRBD2 (6 bases). CDR1 is SNHLY, CDR2 FYNNEI, per germline. The CDR3 runs to 14 residues.

The chain couples TRBV5-5 to TRBJ2-7; D gene unclear. Germline V gene sequence: CDR1 SGHKS, CDR2 YYEKEE (reference sequence). The CDR3 is made up of 15 amino acids. Trimming pared 5 bases from V and 5 bases from J, leaving 20 bases between. CDR3 in DNA: TGTGCCAGCAGAAGAGGTCGGGTCAGCAACGACGAGCAGTACTTC. Its translation is CASRRGRVSNDEQYF.

The genes are TRBV12-3 or TRBV12-4 and TRBJ2-7; D is undetermined. V was cut by 5 bases and J by 2 bases, with 7 bases left in between. The length of the CDR3 is 12 residues. This CDR3 is CASSRSPYEQYF. Written as DNA, the CDR3 is TGTGCCAGCAGTCGCTCACCCTACGAGCAGTACTTC.

This clonotype was recorded many times. CDR3 loop: CASSPRAGGPSYNEQFF. The CDR3 DNA sequence: TGTGCCAGCTCTCCCAGGGCGGGAGGGCCCTCCTACAATGAGCAGTTCTTC. V is TRBV6-4 and J is TRBJ2-1, with TRBD2 identical over 9 bases. The J segment lost 0 bases and the V segment lost 8 bases, leaving 11 bases of the junction unmatched. From germline, CDR1 is MRHNA and CDR2 SNTAGT. This CDR3 has 17 residues.

This clonotype occurred a few times. The rearrangement uses TRBV20-1 and TRBJ2-3, with D uncertain. In germline, CDR1 is DFQATT, CDR2 SNEGSKA (reference sequence). The CDR3 runs 12 residues. The ends were cut back, 3 bases at V and 5 bases at J, with 9 bases in the middle. This CDR3 is CSARAPGDTQYF. The DNA of the CDR3 is TGCAGTGCTAGGGCCCCAGGAGATACGCAGTATTTT.

A few counts support this clonotype. This rearrangement joins TRBV20-1 to TRBJ2-1, with D maybe TRBD1 (6 bases). Germline lookup yields CDR1 DFQATT and CDR2 SNEGSKA (reference sequence). The CDR3 has 14 amino acids. Trimming removed 5 bases at V and 2 bases at J, with 13 bases between. In nucleotides, the CDR3 is TGCAGTGCTCTAAGAAACAGGGCCTACAATGAGCAGTTCTTC. Translating gives CSALRNRAYNEQFF.

As DNA, the CDR3 is TGTGCCGCCTCAGTAGCTAGCACAGATACGCAGTATTTT. Its protein product is CAASVASTDTQYF. The gene calls are TRBV19 and TRBJ2-3; D uncertain. The germline V gene encodes CDR1 LNHDA and CDR2 SQIVND (reference sequence). V lost 11 bases and J 0 bases, leaving 12 bases between the germline ends. The CDR3 is 13 residues long.

Details on this clonotype: One end of the junction fails to match germline, which may point to a read error. This chain uses TRBV25-1 with TRBJ2-5; no reliable D call. The CDR3 has 13 amino acids. CDR1 is MGHDK, CDR2 SYGVNS, per germline. The CDR3, as DNA: TGTGCCACCAGTGAAGGGTACCAAGAGACCCAGTACTTC. Amino acid sequence: CATSEGYQETQYF.

A word on this clonotype: With a much larger clone just one base away, this may be a read error. The chain combines TRBV7-2 with TRBJ2-7, with D possibly matching TRBD1 (6 bases). CDR3 length: 15 amino acids. Germline V gene sequence: CDR1 SGHTA, CDR2 FQGNSA. The V gene lost 5 bases and the J gene lost 4 bases, with 18 bases spanning the gap. This chain's CDR3 is CASSVGAGVSYEQYF. CDR3 sequence (DNA): TGTGCCAGCAGCGTGGGGGCAGGGGTTAGTTACGAGCAGTACTTC.

This clonotype showed up many times. V and J are TRBV19 and TRBJ2-3; 11 bases are a match to TRBD2. V lost 6 bases to trimming and J lost 1 base; unmatched junction nucleotides: 0. This CDR3 contains 14 residues. CDR1 is LNHDA, CDR2 SQIVND, per germline (reference sequence). The CDR3 DNA follows: TGTGCCAGTAGGGGACTAGCGGGCACAGATACGCAGTATTTT. It specifies CASRGLAGTDTQYF.

There are a few counts of this clonotype. V and J are TRBV6-4 and TRBJ2-2, with a tentative D call TRBD1 (8 bases). V gave up 6 bases and J gave up 0 bases, with 14 bases separating them. The CDR3 is made up of 16 amino acids. CDR1 and CDR2 from the germline V gene are MRHNA and SNTAGT. In DNA form, the CDR3 reads TGTGCCAGCAGGCCACAGGGGGGGACGAACACCGGGGAGCTGTTTTTT. Its translation is CASRPQGGTNTGELFF.

In this sample, this clonotype turned up a few times. This sequence joins TRBV6-5 and TRBJ2-3, with D possibly being TRBD1 (5 bases). Germline CDR1 is MNHEY and CDR2 is SVGAGI. V was clipped by 1 base and J by 5 bases, with 10 bases between them. The CDR3 is 14 amino acids. Here the CDR3 reads CASSYYRIGDTQYF. The CDR3 DNA follows: TGTGCCAGCAGTTACTACAGGATTGGAGATACGCAGTATTTT.

This clonotype was observed at least ten times. The DNA for the CDR3 is TGTGCCAGCAGCACGTCCGGGGTCCAAGAGACCCAGTACTTC. It specifies CASSTSGVQETQYF. V is TRBV12-3 or TRBV12-4 and J is TRBJ2-5, with D possibly being TRBD2 (5 bases). Trimming removed 6 bases from V and 1 base from J, with 12 bases in between. The CDR3 runs 14 residues.

This clonotype was observed many times. The V call is TRBV5-1, the J call TRBJ2-3, with D possibly being TRBD1 or TRBD2 (5 bases each). The CDR3 is 14 residues long. CDR1 is SGHRS, CDR2 YFSETQ, per germline. Trimming shortened V by 4 bases and J by 4 bases, and 13 bases separated the two germline ends. The CDR3 region is CASSEGTWADTQYF. The CDR3 nucleotides are TGCGCCAGCAGCGAGGGGACCTGGGCAGATACGCAGTATTTT. Looking up the rest from reference TRBV5-1 and TRBJ2-3 gives the full variable domain: KAGVTQTPRYLIKTRGQQVTLSCSPISGHRSVSWYQQTPGQGLQFLFEYFSETQRNKGNFPGRFSGRQFSNSRSEMNVSTLELGDSALYLCASSEGTWADTQYFGPGTRLTVL.

This clonotype occurred many times. This chain connects TRBV28 to TRBJ2-1; 12 nucleotides agree with TRBD2. J gave up 12 bases and V 5 bases, and 5 bases lay outside the gene matches. This CDR3 has 13 amino acids. Germline values: CDR1 MDHEN, CDR2 SYDVKM. In DNA form, the CDR3 reads TGTGCCAGCAGTAACCTAGCGGGAGGGGGGCAGTTCTTC. Translating it yields CASSNLAGGGQFF.

At least ten counts were recorded for this clonotype. The chain carries TRBV20-1 and TRBJ2-7, with D tentatively TRBD2 (5 bases). The CDR3 sequence is 14 residues long. Germline V gene lookup returns CDR1 DFQATT and CDR2 SNEGSKA (reference sequence). Trimming shortened V by 3 bases and J by 0 bases, and 12 bases separated the two germline ends. CDR3 amino acids: CSASSGTNSYEQYF. The CDR3, as DNA: TGCAGTGCTAGCTCGGGAACCAACTCCTACGAGCAGTACTTC.

This clonotype turned up a few times. This rearrangement joins TRBV5-1 to TRBJ1-6; D may be TRBD1 (5 bases). The CDR3 loop spans 13 amino acids. V was clipped by 4 bases and J by 5 bases, with 7 bases between them. Germline V gene lookup returns CDR1 SGHRS and CDR2 YFSETQ. As DNA, the CDR3 is TGCGCCAGCAGCGACAGCGATAATTCACCCCTCCACTTT. Its translation is CASSDSDNSPLHF.

This clonotype was detected many times. This rearrangement joins TRBV19 to TRBJ2-1, with TRBD2 as a possible D gene (6 bases). The V end was cut by 10 bases, the J end by 3 bases, with 16 bases between. The CDR3 loop spans 14 amino acids. Germline V gene lookup returns CDR1 LNHDA and CDR2 SQIVND (reference sequence). CDR3 residues: CATTPGTDYNEQFF. CDR3 sequence (DNA): TGTGCCACCACGCCCGGGACTGACTACAATGAGCAGTTCTTC.

There are many counts of this clonotype. The chain couples TRBV10-3 to TRBJ1-2; TRBD1 matches at 7 bases. The germline V gene encodes CDR1 ENHRY and CDR2 SYGVKD. The J segment lost 4 bases and the V segment lost 5 bases, leaving 4 bases of the junction unmatched. The CDR3 sequence is 13 residues long. Here the CDR3 reads CAISRDSSYGYTF. DNA of the CDR3: TGTGCCATCAGTCGGGACAGCTCCTATGGCTACACCTTC.

This rearrangement joins TRBV2 to TRBJ1-6; no reliable D call. With 7 bases removed from V and 8 bases from J, the gap between germline ends came to 18 bases. This CDR3 contains 15 residues. The germline CDR1 and CDR2 sequences are SNHLY and FYNNEI. In nucleotides, the CDR3 is TGTGCCAGCACTAAGACGGACCTAACCTATTCACCCCTCCACTTT. Translating it yields CASTKTDLTYSPLHF.

The table lists this clonotype with a few counts. The J gene is TRBJ2-1, the V gene TRBV20-1, with 7 bases fitting TRBD1. The CDR3 covers 16 residues. The junction had 11 bases not matched to a gene; V was cut back by 3 bases and J by 3 bases. Germline V CDR1 and CDR2: DFQATT, SNEGSKA (reference sequence). The chain's CDR3 is CSASSPTGLFYNEQFF. The CDR3 DNA is TGCAGTGCTAGCAGTCCGACAGGGTTGTTCTACAATGAGCAGTTCTTC.